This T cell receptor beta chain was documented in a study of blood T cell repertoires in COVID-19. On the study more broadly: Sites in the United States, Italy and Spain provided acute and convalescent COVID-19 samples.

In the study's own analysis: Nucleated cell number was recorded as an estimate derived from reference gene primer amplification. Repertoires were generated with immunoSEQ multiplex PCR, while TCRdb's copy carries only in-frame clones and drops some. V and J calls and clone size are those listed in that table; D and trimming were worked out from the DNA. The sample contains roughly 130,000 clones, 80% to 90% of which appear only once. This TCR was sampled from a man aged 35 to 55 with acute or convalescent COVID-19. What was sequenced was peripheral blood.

CDR3 sequence (DNA): TGTGCCAGCAGCTTTGGAGGGACCTATGGCTACACCTTC. Its protein product is CASSFGGTYGYTF. This chain links TRBV5-4 with TRBJ1-2, with D possibly matching TRBD1 (5 bases). The CDR3 spans 13 residues. Trimming pared 2 bases from V and 4 bases from J, leaving 9 bases between. Germline V gene lookup returns CDR1 SGHNT and CDR2 YYREEE (reference sequence). The full variable domain, its missing parts supplied by reference TRBV5-4 and TRBJ1-2, is ETGVTQSPTHLIKTRGQQVTLRCSSQSGHNTVSWYQQALGQGPQFIFQYYREEENGRGNFPPRFSGLQFPNYSSELNVNALELDDSALYLCASSFGGTYGYTFGSGTRLTVV.